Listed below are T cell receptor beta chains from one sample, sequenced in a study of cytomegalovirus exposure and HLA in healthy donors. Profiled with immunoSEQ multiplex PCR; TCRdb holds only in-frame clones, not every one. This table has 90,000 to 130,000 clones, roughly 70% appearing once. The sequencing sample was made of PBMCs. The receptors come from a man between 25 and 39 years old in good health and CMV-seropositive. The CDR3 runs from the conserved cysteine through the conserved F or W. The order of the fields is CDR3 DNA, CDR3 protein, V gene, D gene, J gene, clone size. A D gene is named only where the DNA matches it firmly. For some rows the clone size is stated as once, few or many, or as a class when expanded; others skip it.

DNA: TGCGCCAGCAGCCTAACTTCCGGGACTCTGCCTTACAATGAGCAGTTCTTC; CDR3: CASSLTSGTLPYNEQFF; V: TRBV5-1; D: NA; J: TRBJ2-1; size: NA
DNA: TGCAGCGTTGCAGGGTTAGCTAACTATGGCTACACCTTC; CDR3: CSVAGLANYGYTF; V: TRBV29-1; D: NA; J: TRBJ1-2; size: few
DNA: TGTGCCAGCAGCGTAGGTGGCAGTCTGAACACTGAAGCTTTCTTT; CDR3: CASSVGGSLNTEAFF; V: TRBV9; D: NA; J: TRBJ1-1; size: NA
DNA: TGTGCCAGCAGTCTGGGGCTGGGTAGCAATCAGCCCCAGCATTTT; CDR3: CASSLGLGSNQPQHF; V: TRBV6-5; D: NA; J: TRBJ1-5; size: NA
DNA: TGTGCCAGCAGCCGACAGGGGCCCAACGTCCTGACTTTC; CDR3: CASSRQGPNVLTF; V: TRBV5-4; D: TRBD1; J: TRBJ2-6; size: few
DNA: TGTGCCAGCAGCGTAAGGACTAGCGGGAGGGCCTACAATGAGCAGTTCTTC; CDR3: CASSVRTSGRAYNEQFF; V: TRBV9; D: TRBD2; J: TRBJ2-1; size: once
DNA: TGTGCCAGCAGCTTTGGGGGACAGGGAGGAAAACTGTTTTTT; CDR3: CASSFGGQGGKLFF; V: TRBV11-2; D: TRBD1; J: TRBJ1-4; size: once
DNA: TGTGCCAGCAGTGCCGCCGGGGGGAGCTATGGCTACACCTTC; CDR3: CASSAAGGSYGYTF; V: TRBV27; D: NA; J: TRBJ1-2; size: NA
DNA: TGCGCCAGCAGCTTGGAGAACCAGGCAGAAGCTTTCTTT; CDR3: CASSLENQAEAFF; V: TRBV5-1; D: NA; J: TRBJ1-1; size: NA
DNA: TGTGCCAGCACCTTCTACCCTCCCAACACCGGGGAGCTGTTTTTT; CDR3: CASTFYPPNTGELFF; V: TRBV27; D: NA; J: TRBJ2-2; size: NA
DNA: TGTGCCAGCAGCCGCGGACTAGCCTCAGGAAATGAGCAGTTCTTC; CDR3: CASSRGLASGNEQFF; V: TRBV7-6; D: TRBD2; J: TRBJ2-1; size: NA
DNA: TGTGCCAGTAGTATCGGGGGTTTTGGTGAGGGCTACACCTTC; CDR3: CASSIGGFGEGYTF; V: TRBV19; D: NA; J: TRBJ1-2; size: NA
DNA: TGCGCCAGCAGCCAGGAGACAGGGGGCTCTAATGAAAAACTGTTTTTT; CDR3: CASSQETGGSNEKLFF; V: TRBV4-3; D: TRBD1; J: TRBJ1-4; size: once
DNA: TGCGCCAGCAGCCCACCCGGGACAGGGTTAAACGAGCAGTACTTC; CDR3: CASSPPGTGLNEQYF; V: TRBV5-1; D: TRBD1; J: TRBJ2-7; size: NA
DNA: TGTGCTAGCAGCCCTAGCGGCACAGAAAAACTGTTTTTT; CDR3: CASSPSGTEKLFF; V: TRBV7-7; D: NA; J: TRBJ1-4; size: NA
DNA: TGTGCCATCAGGAAGACTAGCGGGTTCACCGGGGAGCTGTTTTTT; CDR3: CAIRKTSGFTGELFF; V: TRBV10-3; D: TRBD2; J: TRBJ2-2; size: few
DNA: TGTGCCAGCACCGCGACAGGCGCCGTTGAAAAACTGTTTTTT; CDR3: CASTATGAVEKLFF; V: TRBV4-2; D: NA; J: TRBJ1-4; size: NA
DNA: TGCAGCGTTGCCCTGACAGGGGGCGCGAGTTTGAACACTGAAGCTTTCTTT; CDR3: CSVALTGGASLNTEAFF; V: TRBV29-1; D: TRBD1; J: TRBJ1-1; size: NA
DNA: TGTGCCAGCAGTGACTCCCCTTACTCTGGGGCCAACGTCCTGACTTTC; CDR3: CASSDSPYSGANVLTF; V: TRBV6-4; D: NA; J: TRBJ2-6; size: NA
DNA: TGTGCCAGTGGTCCAGGAAGCAATCAGCCTCAGCATTTT; CDR3: CASGPGSNQPQHF; V: TRBV19; D: NA; J: TRBJ1-5; size: NA
DNA: TGTGCCAGCAGTTTATACAGGGATAGCAATCAGCCCCAGCATTTT; CDR3: CASSLYRDSNQPQHF; V: TRBV27; D: NA; J: TRBJ1-5; size: NA
DNA: TGTGCCAGCAGCTTCCAGGGGGCGCGGGAGCAGTACTTC; CDR3: CASSFQGAREQYF; V: TRBV5-6; D: TRBD1; J: TRBJ2-7; size: few
DNA: TGTGCCAGTAGCAGGGGTTACGAGCAGTACTTC; CDR3: CASSRGYEQYF; V: TRBV19; D: NA; J: TRBJ2-7; size: NA
DNA: TGCGCCAGCAGCCTAGAAGAGACCCAGTACTTC; CDR3: CASSLEETQYF; V: TRBV5-1; D: NA; J: TRBJ2-5; size: NA
DNA: TGTGCCAGCAGCGTAGCCGGGGGGAACTCCTACGAGCAGTACTTC; CDR3: CASSVAGGNSYEQYF; V: TRBV9; D: TRBD2; J: TRBJ2-7; size: NA
DNA: TGTGCCAGCAGTTTATCGATAGGGGATGGCTACACCTTC; CDR3: CASSLSIGDGYTF; V: TRBV27; D: NA; J: TRBJ1-2; size: NA
DNA: TGTGCCAGCAGCACATCCGGCGGGAGCTCCTACAATGAGCAGTTCTTC; CDR3: CASSTSGGSSYNEQFF; V: TRBV5-4; D: TRBD2; J: TRBJ2-1; size: NA
DNA: TGTGCCAGCAGTACACCCGGGGGATCGAGCTATGGCTACACCTTC; CDR3: CASSTPGGSSYGYTF; V: TRBV28; D: NA; J: TRBJ1-2; size: few
DNA: TGTGCCAGCAGCTTCGGGACTAGTTTTGCGCAGTATTTT; CDR3: CASSFGTSFAQYF; V: TRBV5-4; D: TRBD2; J: TRBJ2-3; size: once
DNA: TGCAGCGTCCTTCCTCAAGAGACCCAGTACTTC; CDR3: CSVLPQETQYF; V: TRBV29-1; D: NA; J: TRBJ2-5; size: NA
DNA: TGCGCCAGCAGCCAAGATATAGAGTTCTTAAATGAAAAACTGTTTTTT; CDR3: CASSQDIEFLNEKLFF; V: TRBV4-1; D: NA; J: TRBJ1-4; size: NA
DNA: TGCGCCAGCAGACGAGAGCGGGGGAACACAGATACGCAGTATTTT; CDR3: CASRRERGNTDTQYF; V: TRBV10-1; D: TRBD2; J: TRBJ2-3; size: NA
DNA: TGTGCCAGCAGCTTAGACCTAGCGGGGGACGAAGAGACCCAGTACTTC; CDR3: CASSLDLAGDEETQYF; V: TRBV7-6; D: TRBD2; J: TRBJ2-5; size: NA
DNA: TGCGCCAGCAGTCGGACTAGCGGGGGATTGTACGAGCAGTACTTC; CDR3: CASSRTSGGLYEQYF; V: TRBV5-1; D: TRBD2; J: TRBJ2-7; size: NA
DNA: TGTGCCAGCAGTTTTGACACTTACAATGAGCAGTTCTTC; CDR3: CASSFDTYNEQFF; V: TRBV2; D: NA; J: TRBJ2-1; size: NA
DNA: TGTGCCAGCAGTCCCAACCCCCAGGGGGCTACGTATGGCTACACCTTC; CDR3: CASSPNPQGATYGYTF; V: TRBV27; D: TRBD1; J: TRBJ1-2; size: NA
DNA: TGTGCCAGCAGCTTTCAGGGCAGGGCGGATGGCTACACCTTC; CDR3: CASSFQGRADGYTF; V: TRBV5-6; D: NA; J: TRBJ1-2; size: NA
DNA: TGTGCCAGCAGTTTAGTACAGACTAACTATGGCTACACCTTC; CDR3: CASSLVQTNYGYTF; V: TRBV28; D: NA; J: TRBJ1-2; size: NA
DNA: TGTGCCAGTCACCAAGGGGGCGCCCAACGGCCTGAAGCTTTCTTT; CDR3: CASHQGGAQRPEAFF; V: TRBV19; D: TRBD1; J: TRBJ1-1; size: NA
DNA: TGTGCCAGCAGTTCCCGAGACAGGCTCTATGAGCAGTTCTTC; CDR3: CASSSRDRLYEQFF; V: TRBV11-2; D: NA; J: TRBJ2-1; size: NA
DNA: TGCGCCAGCAGCCAAGAGGGGGGTCAGAGGTATAATTCACCCCTCCACTTT; CDR3: CASSQEGGQRYNSPLHF; V: TRBV4-3; D: NA; J: TRBJ1-6; size: few
DNA: TGTGCCAGCAGTGACGGGCAGGGGGGCACAGATACGCAGTATTTT; CDR3: CASSDGQGGTDTQYF; V: TRBV6-4; D: TRBD1; J: TRBJ2-3; size: NA
DNA: TGTGCCAGCAGCCAGAGGGGGACTAACTATGGCTACACCTTC; CDR3: CASSQRGTNYGYTF; V: TRBV7-9; D: NA; J: TRBJ1-2; size: few
DNA: TGTGCCAGCAGCGTACAGGGGGCTAAGGAAGAGACCCAGTACTTC; CDR3: CASSVQGAKEETQYF; V: TRBV9; D: TRBD1; J: TRBJ2-5; size: NA
DNA: TGTGCCAGCAGGACGGACATCCTCGCCCATGGCTACACCTTC; CDR3: CASRTDILAHGYTF; V: TRBV6-5; D: NA; J: TRBJ1-2; size: NA
DNA: TGTGCCAGCTCACCACGCACAGGGTTAGACGAGCAGTACTTC; CDR3: CASSPRTGLDEQYF; V: TRBV18; D: NA; J: TRBJ2-7; size: NA
DNA: TGCGCCAGCAGTGAAGGGACAGGCCCTAGTCAGCCCCAGCATTTT; CDR3: CASSEGTGPSQPQHF; V: TRBV10-2; D: TRBD1; J: TRBJ1-5; size: once
DNA: TGTGCCAGCAGCAAAGGTCTAGAGGGGGCGGGCACTGAAGCTTTCTTT; CDR3: CASSKGLEGAGTEAFF; V: TRBV21-1; D: NA; J: TRBJ1-1; size: NA
DNA: TGTGCCAGCAGTTATAATGGGAAGGGGGATCAGCCCCAGCATTTT; CDR3: CASSYNGKGDQPQHF; V: TRBV6-5; D: NA; J: TRBJ1-5; size: NA
DNA: TGTGCCAGCAGTGAATACGCAGGGGGCGCCGAAGAAAAACTGTTTTTT; CDR3: CASSEYAGGAEEKLFF; V: TRBV25-1; D: TRBD1; J: TRBJ1-4; size: few
DNA: TGTGCCAGCAGTTTACTCGAGGGCGGTGAGCAGTTCTTC; CDR3: CASSLLEGGEQFF; V: TRBV27; D: NA; J: TRBJ2-1; size: NA
DNA: TGTGCCAGCAACTGGGACAGCTATACTGAAGCTTTCTTT; CDR3: CASNWDSYTEAFF; V: TRBV5-8; D: TRBD1; J: TRBJ1-1; size: NA
DNA: TGTGCCAGCAGTCCAAAAACCGGACAGGAGGGAAACACCATATATTTT; CDR3: CASSPKTGQEGNTIYF; V: TRBV27; D: TRBD1; J: TRBJ1-3; size: NA
DNA: TGTGCCAGCAGCAAAGGGGGCACCCTGAGCTCCTACGAGCAGTACTTC; CDR3: CASSKGGTLSSYEQYF; V: TRBV21-1; D: NA; J: TRBJ2-7; size: NA
DNA: TGCGCCAGCAGCCAAGCCTCCGGGACACAATTACCCGAGCAGTACTTC; CDR3: CASSQASGTQLPEQYF; V: TRBV4-1; D: NA; J: TRBJ2-7; size: NA